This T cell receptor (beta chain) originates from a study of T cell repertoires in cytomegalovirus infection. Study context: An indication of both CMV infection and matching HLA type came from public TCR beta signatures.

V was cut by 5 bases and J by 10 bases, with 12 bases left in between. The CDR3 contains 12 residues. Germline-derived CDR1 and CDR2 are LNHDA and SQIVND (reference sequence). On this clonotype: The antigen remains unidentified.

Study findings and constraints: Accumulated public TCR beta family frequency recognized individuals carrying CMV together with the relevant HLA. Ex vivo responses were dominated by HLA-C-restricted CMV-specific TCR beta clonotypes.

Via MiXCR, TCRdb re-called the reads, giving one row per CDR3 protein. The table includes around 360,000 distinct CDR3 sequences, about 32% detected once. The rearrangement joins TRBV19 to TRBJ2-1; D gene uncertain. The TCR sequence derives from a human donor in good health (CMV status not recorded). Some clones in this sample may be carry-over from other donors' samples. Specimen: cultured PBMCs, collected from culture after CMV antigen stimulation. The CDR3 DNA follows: TGTGCCAGTAGTGCCCCCGGCAACGAGCAGTTCTTC. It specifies CASSAPGNEQFF.